A single sample gave rise to the 16 T cell receptor beta chains below, sequenced in a study of cytomegalovirus exposure and HLA in healthy donors. Primers for the PCR totalled 60 Vbeta and 13 Jbeta. Some clones are missing from TCRdb's copy, which holds only in-frame ones; the method was immunoSEQ multiplex PCR. The data show about 120,000 clones, over 60% seen once. The source material was PBMCs. The source is a woman aged 40 to 50 in good health and CMV-seropositive.

This clone has just a few counts. The chain is built from TRBV18 and TRBJ1-4; TRBD1 aligns across 7 bases. The V and J ends lost 1 base and 5 bases, in that order; junction bases with no gene match: 7. Germline assignment: CDR1 KGHSH and CDR2 LQKENI. The CDR3 totals 16 residues. The CDR3 loop is CASSPRTGKMNEKLFF. The CDR3 DNA is TGTGCCAGCTCACCACGGACAGGAAAAATGAATGAAAAACTGTTTTTT.

The gene calls are TRBV7-9 and TRBJ1-4; D is uncertain. CDR3 length: 15 amino acids. Germline lookup yields CDR1 SEHNR and CDR2 FQNEAQ (reference sequence). V lost 4 bases, J lost 3 bases, and 12 bases lay in between. The DNA of the CDR3 is TGTGCCAGCAGCTCCCTTGGCCGCTCTAATGAAAAACTGTTTTTT. Its translation: CASSSLGRSNEKLFF.

The chain joins TRBV4-1 to TRBJ2-7, with TRBD1 matching 7 bases. The CDR3 has 15 residues. V lost 6 bases to trimming and J lost 4 bases; unmatched junction nucleotides: 12. The V gene's germline CDR1 is MGHRA and CDR2 YSYEKL. DNA of the CDR3: TGCGCCAGCAGTACACACAGACAGGGCTCTTACGAGCAGTACTTC. Amino acid sequence: CASSTHRQGSYEQYF.

This clone was observed a few times. The chain combines TRBV5-4 with TRBJ1-3; TRBD1 agrees at 10 bases. This CDR3 spans 17 amino acids. Losses at the gene ends were 4 bases for V and 0 bases for J; bases not matched to a gene: 7. Germline assignment: CDR1 SGHNT and CDR2 YYREEE (reference sequence). The CDR3 nucleotides read TGTGCCAGCAGCCAGCTGACAGGGGGCCTCTCTGGAAACACCATATATTTT. Protein sequence: CASSQLTGGLSGNTIYF.

The chain combines TRBV2 with TRBJ1-2, with a tentative D call TRBD1 (6 bases). The CDR3 extends over 13 amino acids. Germline assignment: CDR1 SNHLY and CDR2 FYNNEI. Trimming shortened V by 8 bases and J by 4 bases, and 14 bases separated the two germline ends. The CDR3 region is CASWGPGPYGYTF. The CDR3 DNA reads as TGTGCCAGCTGGGGGCCGGGACCCTATGGCTACACCTTC.

The V gene is TRBV11-2, the J gene TRBJ2-7; TRBD1 matches 8 bases. With V trimmed by 3 bases and J by 2 bases, 12 bases remained unmatched. The germline V gene encodes CDR1 SGHAT and CDR2 FQNNGV. The CDR3 is 17 amino acids. DNA of the CDR3: TGTGCCAGCAGCTTTAATCCCGGACAGGGAACCACCTACGAGCAGTACTTC. It codes for CASSFNPGQGTTYEQYF.

This rearrangement joins TRBV5-6 to TRBJ1-6; 7 nucleotides match TRBD1. Germline V gene data show CDR1 as SGHDT and CDR2 as YYEEEE. V lost 5 bases to trimming and J lost 7 bases; unmatched junction nucleotides: 9. The CDR3 is 15 residues long. The DNA for the CDR3 is TGTGCCAGCAGGCGCAGGGGACAGAAGAATTCACCCCTCCACTTT. Its protein is CASRRRGQKNSPLHF.

A word on this clone: This same CDR3 is encoded by further DNA sequences in the sample. J is TRBJ1-1 and V is TRBV15; D uncertain. The length of the CDR3 is 14 residues. The V and J ends lost 8 bases and 0 bases respectively, with 13 bases between them. Germline V gene lookup returns CDR1 LNHNV and CDR2 YYDKDF (reference sequence). The CDR3 region is CATAGHLMNTEAFF. The DNA for the CDR3 is TGTGCCACCGCTGGGCACCTAATGAACACTGAAGCTTTCTTT.

V usage is TRBV10-3 and J usage is TRBJ1-3; the D is unclear. The CDR3 length is 15 residues. Germline V CDR1 and CDR2: ENHRY, SYGVKD. The V and J ends lost 11 bases and 0 bases respectively, with 17 bases between them. CDR3 nucleotide sequence: TGTGCCCTCCGCCGGGATCTCTACTCTGGAAACACCATATATTTT. Translated, it gives CALRRDLYSGNTIYF.

The rearrangement uses TRBV19 and TRBJ1-6; D perhaps matches TRBD1 (6 bases). Trimming left V 10 bases short and J 3 bases short, with 16 bases between. This CDR3 region has 15 residues. The germline V gene has CDR1 LNHDA and CDR2 SQIVND (reference sequence). The CDR3 reads CATQDRTYYNSPLHF. The DNA of the CDR3 is TGTGCCACCCAAGACAGGACGTACTATAATTCACCCCTCCACTTT.

The gene calls are TRBV2 and TRBJ1-6; D is undetermined. Germline lookup yields CDR1 SNHLY and CDR2 FYNNEI. This CDR3 contains 13 residues. V was shortened by 1 base and J by 10 bases, with 8 bases between the two germline ends. The CDR3 sequence: CASSEVPESPLHF. DNA for the CDR3: TGTGCCAGCAGTGAAGTACCGGAGTCACCCCTCCACTTT.

This clone was detected a few times. The CDR3 loop is CASSPRGTGVNEKLFF. The DNA for the CDR3 is TGCGCCAGCAGCCCTCGGGGGACAGGGGTTAATGAAAAACTGTTTTTT. This chain joins TRBV5-1 and TRBJ1-4; 10 bases fit TRBD1. The CDR3 runs 16 residues. Germline V lookup: CDR1 SGHRS, CDR2 YFSETQ. J gave up 4 bases and V 4 bases, and 7 bases lay outside the gene matches.

The rearrangement joins TRBV19 to TRBJ1-5; weak D call: TRBD1 (6 bases). Germline CDR1 reads LNHDA; CDR2 reads SQIVND (reference sequence). V shed 3 bases and J shed 1 base, with 10 bases lying between them. The CDR3 has 15 amino acids. CDR3 DNA: TGTGCCAGTAGTATCTGGGGGCGAAGCAATCAGCCCCAGCATTTT. Protein sequence: CASSIWGRSNQPQHF. The full variable domain, its missing parts supplied by reference TRBV19 and TRBJ1-5, is DGGITQSPKYLFRKEGQNVTLSCEQNLNHDAMYWYRQDPGQGLRLIYYSQIVNDFQKGDIAEGYSVSREKKESFPLTVTSAQKNPTAFYLCASSIWGRSNQPQHFGDGTRLSIL.

The chain is built from TRBV5-8 and TRBJ1-4, with 8 bases lining up with TRBD1. The CDR3 runs 15 residues. Germline V CDR1 and CDR2: SGHTS, YDEGEE. The junction had 7 bases not matched to a gene; V was cut back by 4 bases and J by 5 bases. The CDR3 region is CASSVPDRANEKLFF. The CDR3 DNA sequence: TGTGCCAGCAGCGTCCCGGACAGGGCCAATGAAAAACTGTTTTTT.

The chain has TRBV30 and TRBJ2-5; 11 nucleotides match TRBD2. The germline CDR1 and CDR2 sequences are GTSNPN and SVGIG (reference sequence). This CDR3 has 16 residues. V lost 0 bases, J lost 2 bases, and 5 bases stayed unmatched. CDR3 loop: CAWSVGGLAAQETQYF. The CDR3 nucleotides read TGTGCCTGGAGTGTAGGGGGACTAGCGGCACAAGAGACCCAGTACTTC.

The DNA of the CDR3 is TGTGCCAGCAGCGTTTATGAGGGGGCTATCTACGAGCAGTACTTC. Amino acids: CASSVYEGAIYEQYF. This chain joins TRBV9 and TRBJ2-7; 7 bases map to TRBD1. There are 15 residues in the CDR3. Trimming took 2 bases from V and 3 from J; bases not matched to a gene: 8. Germline assignment: CDR1 SGDLS and CDR2 YYNGEE.